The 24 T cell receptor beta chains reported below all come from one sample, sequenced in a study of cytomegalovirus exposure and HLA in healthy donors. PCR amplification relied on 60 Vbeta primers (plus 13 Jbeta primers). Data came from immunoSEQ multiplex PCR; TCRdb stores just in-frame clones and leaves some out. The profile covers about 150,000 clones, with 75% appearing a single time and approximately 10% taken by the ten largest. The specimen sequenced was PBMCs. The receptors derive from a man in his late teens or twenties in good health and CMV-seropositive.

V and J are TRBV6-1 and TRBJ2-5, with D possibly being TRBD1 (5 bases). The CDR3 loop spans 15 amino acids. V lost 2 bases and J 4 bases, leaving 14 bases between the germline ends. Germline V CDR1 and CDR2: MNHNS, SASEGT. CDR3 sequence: CASSESRLQGETQYF. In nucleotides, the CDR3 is TGTGCCAGCAGTGAAAGTAGGCTTCAGGGAGAGACCCAGTACTTC.

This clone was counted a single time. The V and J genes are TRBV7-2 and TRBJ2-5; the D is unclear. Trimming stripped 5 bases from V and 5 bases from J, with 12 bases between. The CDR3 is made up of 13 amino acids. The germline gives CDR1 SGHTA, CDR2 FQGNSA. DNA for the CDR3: TGTGCCAGCAGCGATCCCGCGTTGGAGACCCAGTACTTC. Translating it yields CASSDPALETQYF.

In DNA form, the CDR3 reads TGTGCCTGGAGTGTACTAGACATTCAGTACTTC. Translation: CAWSVLDIQYF. V is TRBV30 and J is TRBJ2-4, with a weak D call TRBD2 (5 bases). Germline CDR1 and CDR2: GTSNPN and SVGIG (reference sequence). The CDR3 runs to 11 residues. V lost 0 bases to trimming and J lost 8 bases, with 5 bases between them.

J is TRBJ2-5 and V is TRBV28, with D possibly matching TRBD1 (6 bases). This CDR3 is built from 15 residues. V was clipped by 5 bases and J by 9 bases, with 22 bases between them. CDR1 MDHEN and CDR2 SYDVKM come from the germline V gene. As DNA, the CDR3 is TGTGCCAGCAGTGTTACATCACTTTCAAGACAGGCCCAGTACTTC. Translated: CASSVTSLSRQAQYF.

The chain's CDR3 is CASSVGSQVNTEAFF. CDR3 sequence (DNA): TGTGCCAGCAGCGTAGGGTCCCAGGTGAACACTGAAGCTTTCTTT. The chain employs TRBV9 and TRBJ1-1; D not certain. Between the trimmed V and J ends, which lost 0 bases and 0 bases, there was a span of 9 bases. The CDR3 has 15 residues. Looked up from germline, CDR1 is SGDLS and CDR2 is YYNGEE. The whole variable domain, filled in from reference TRBV9 and TRBJ1-1, reads DSGVTQTPKHLITATGQRVTLRCSPRSGDLSVYWYQQSLDQGLQFLIQYYNGEERAKGNILERFSAQQFPDLHSELNLSSLELGDSALYFCASSVGSQVNTEAFFGQGTRLTVV.

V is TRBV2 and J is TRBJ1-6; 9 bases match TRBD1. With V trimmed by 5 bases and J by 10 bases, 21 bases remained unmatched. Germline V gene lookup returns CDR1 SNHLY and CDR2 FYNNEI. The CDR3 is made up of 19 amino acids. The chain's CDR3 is CASSRLRDREGKAGSPLHF. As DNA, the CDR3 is TGTGCCAGCAGTCGCCTCCGGGACAGGGAAGGAAAGGCGGGATCACCCCTCCACTTT.

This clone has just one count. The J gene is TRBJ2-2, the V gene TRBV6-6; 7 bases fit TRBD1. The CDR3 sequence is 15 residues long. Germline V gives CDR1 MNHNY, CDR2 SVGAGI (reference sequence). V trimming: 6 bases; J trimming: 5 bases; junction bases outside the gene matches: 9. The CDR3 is CASSQTDRATGELFF. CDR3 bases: TGTGCCAGCAGCCAAACTGACAGGGCTACCGGGGAGCTGTTTTTT.

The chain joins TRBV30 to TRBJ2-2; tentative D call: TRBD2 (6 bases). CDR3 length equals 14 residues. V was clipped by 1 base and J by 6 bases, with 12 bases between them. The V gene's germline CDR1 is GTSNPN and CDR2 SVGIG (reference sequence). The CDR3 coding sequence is TGTGCCTGGAGTGCCTTATCTAGCGCCGGGGAGCTGTTTTTT. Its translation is CAWSALSSAGELFF.

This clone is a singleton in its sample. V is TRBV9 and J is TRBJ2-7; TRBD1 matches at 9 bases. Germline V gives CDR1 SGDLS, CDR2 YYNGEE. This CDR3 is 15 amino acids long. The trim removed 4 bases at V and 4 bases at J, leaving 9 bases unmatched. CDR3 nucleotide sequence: TGTGCCAGCAGCACCAGCGGGACAGGGTATTACGAGCAGTACTTC. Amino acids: CASSTSGTGYYEQYF. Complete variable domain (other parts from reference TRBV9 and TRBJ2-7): DSGVTQTPKHLITATGQRVTLRCSPRSGDLSVYWYQQSLDQGLQFLIQYYNGEERAKGNILERFSAQQFPDLHSELNLSSLELGDSALYFCASSTSGTGYYEQYFGPGTRLTVT.

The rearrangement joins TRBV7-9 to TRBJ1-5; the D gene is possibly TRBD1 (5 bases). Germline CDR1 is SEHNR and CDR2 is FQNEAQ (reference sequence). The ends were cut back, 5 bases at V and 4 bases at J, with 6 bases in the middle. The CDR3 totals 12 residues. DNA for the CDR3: TGTGCCAGCAGCGGGGCGAATCAGCCCCAGCATTTT. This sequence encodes CASSGANQPQHF.

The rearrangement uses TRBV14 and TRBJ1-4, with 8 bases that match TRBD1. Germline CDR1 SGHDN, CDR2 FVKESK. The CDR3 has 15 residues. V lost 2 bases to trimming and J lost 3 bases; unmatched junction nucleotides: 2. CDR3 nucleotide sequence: TGTGCCAGCAGCCAATTGGGACAGGCTAATGAAAAACTGTTTTTT. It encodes CASSQLGQANEKLFF.

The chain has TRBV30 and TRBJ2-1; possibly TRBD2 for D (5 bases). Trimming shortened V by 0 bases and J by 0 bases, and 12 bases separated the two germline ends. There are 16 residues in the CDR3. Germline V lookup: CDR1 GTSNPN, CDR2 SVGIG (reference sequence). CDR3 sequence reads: CAWSVGGHSSYNEQFF. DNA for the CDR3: TGTGCCTGGAGTGTTGGAGGCCACAGCTCCTACAATGAGCAGTTCTTC.

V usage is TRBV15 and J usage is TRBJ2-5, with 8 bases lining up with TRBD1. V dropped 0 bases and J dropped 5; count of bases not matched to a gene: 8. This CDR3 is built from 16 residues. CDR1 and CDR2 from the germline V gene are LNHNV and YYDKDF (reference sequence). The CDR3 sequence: CATSRERTGTVETQYF. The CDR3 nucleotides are TGTGCCACCAGCAGAGAGCGGACAGGGACGGTGGAGACCCAGTACTTC.

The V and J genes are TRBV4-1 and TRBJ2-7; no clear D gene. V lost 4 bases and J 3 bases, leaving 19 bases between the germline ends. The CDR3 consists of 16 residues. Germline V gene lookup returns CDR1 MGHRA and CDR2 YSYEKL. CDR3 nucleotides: TGCGCCAGCAGCCGCCTAATCGAGGCCAGTGTCTACGAGCAGTACTTC. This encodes CASSRLIEASVYEQYF.

The CDR3 coding sequence is TGTGCCAGCAGCCCTACGGCGGGGACTAGAGGACCCAAGGGATCCTACGAGCAGTACTTC. It yields the protein CASSPTAGTRGPKGSYEQYF. V is TRBV14 and J is TRBJ2-7; the match to TRBD2 covers 8 bases. The V gene's germline CDR1 is SGHDN and CDR2 FVKESK. The CDR3 is made up of 20 amino acids. Trimming removed 4 bases from V and 1 base from J; junction bases left unmatched: 21.

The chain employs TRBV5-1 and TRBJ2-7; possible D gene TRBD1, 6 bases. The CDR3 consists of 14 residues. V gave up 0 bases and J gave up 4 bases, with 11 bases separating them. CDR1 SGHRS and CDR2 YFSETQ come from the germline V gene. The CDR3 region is CASSLGGLGYEQYF. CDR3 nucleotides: TGCGCCAGCAGCTTGGGGGGGCTTGGTTACGAGCAGTACTTC.

The CDR3, as DNA: TGCGCCAGCAGCTTGGTAGGGGGCGCAGAGACCCAGTACTTC. This encodes CASSLVGGAETQYF. The chain links TRBV5-1 to TRBJ2-5; TRBD1 matches at 7 bases. The CDR3 loop spans 14 amino acids. V lost 0 bases to trimming and J lost 4 bases; unmatched junction nucleotides: 3. Germline V gives CDR1 SGHRS, CDR2 YFSETQ.

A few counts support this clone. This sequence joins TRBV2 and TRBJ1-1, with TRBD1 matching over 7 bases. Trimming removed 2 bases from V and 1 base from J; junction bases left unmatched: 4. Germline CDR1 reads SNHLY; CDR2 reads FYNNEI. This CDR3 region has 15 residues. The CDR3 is CASSESRTGNTEAFF. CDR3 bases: TGTGCCAGCAGTGAATCTCGGACAGGGAACACTGAAGCTTTCTTT.

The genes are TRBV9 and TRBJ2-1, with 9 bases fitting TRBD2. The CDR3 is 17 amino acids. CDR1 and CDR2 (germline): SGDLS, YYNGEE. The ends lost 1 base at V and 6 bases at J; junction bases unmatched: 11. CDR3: CASSVHPRSSGANEQFF. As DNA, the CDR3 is TGTGCCAGCAGCGTACACCCTCGCTCTAGCGGGGCCAATGAGCAGTTCTTC.

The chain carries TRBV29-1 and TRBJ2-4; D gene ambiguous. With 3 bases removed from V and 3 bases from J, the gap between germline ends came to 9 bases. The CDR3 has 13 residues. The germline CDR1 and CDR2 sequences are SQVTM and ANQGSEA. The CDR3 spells CSVDPSLKNIQYF. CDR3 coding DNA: TGCAGCGTTGACCCCAGTCTCAAAAACATTCAGTACTTC.

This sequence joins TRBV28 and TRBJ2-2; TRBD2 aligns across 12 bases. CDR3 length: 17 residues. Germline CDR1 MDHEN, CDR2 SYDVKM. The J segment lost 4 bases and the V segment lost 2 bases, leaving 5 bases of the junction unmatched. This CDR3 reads CASSLPSGRAFTGELFF. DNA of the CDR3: TGTGCCAGCAGTTTACCTAGCGGGAGGGCCTTCACCGGGGAGCTGTTTTTT.

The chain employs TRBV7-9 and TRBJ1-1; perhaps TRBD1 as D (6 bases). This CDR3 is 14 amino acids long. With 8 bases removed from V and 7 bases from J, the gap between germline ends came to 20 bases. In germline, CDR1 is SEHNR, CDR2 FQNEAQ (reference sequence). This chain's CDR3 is CASGAHREFFEAFF. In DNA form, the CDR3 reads TGTGCCAGCGGGGCCCACAGGGAATTCTTTGAAGCTTTCTTT.

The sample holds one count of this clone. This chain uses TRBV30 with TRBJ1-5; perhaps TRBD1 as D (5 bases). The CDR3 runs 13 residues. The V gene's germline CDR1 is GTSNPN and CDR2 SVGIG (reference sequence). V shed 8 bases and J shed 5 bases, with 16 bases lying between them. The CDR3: CARRGGFDQPQHF. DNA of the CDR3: TGTGCCCGCCGGGGGGGGTTCGATCAGCCCCAGCATTTT.

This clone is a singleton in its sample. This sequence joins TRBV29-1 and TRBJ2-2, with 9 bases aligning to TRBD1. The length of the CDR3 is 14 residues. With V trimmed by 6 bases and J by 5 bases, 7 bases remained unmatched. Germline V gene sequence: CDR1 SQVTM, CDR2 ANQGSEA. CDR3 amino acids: CSVPGTGTTGELFF. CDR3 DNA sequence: TGCAGCGTCCCCGGGACAGGGACGACCGGGGAGCTGTTTTTT.